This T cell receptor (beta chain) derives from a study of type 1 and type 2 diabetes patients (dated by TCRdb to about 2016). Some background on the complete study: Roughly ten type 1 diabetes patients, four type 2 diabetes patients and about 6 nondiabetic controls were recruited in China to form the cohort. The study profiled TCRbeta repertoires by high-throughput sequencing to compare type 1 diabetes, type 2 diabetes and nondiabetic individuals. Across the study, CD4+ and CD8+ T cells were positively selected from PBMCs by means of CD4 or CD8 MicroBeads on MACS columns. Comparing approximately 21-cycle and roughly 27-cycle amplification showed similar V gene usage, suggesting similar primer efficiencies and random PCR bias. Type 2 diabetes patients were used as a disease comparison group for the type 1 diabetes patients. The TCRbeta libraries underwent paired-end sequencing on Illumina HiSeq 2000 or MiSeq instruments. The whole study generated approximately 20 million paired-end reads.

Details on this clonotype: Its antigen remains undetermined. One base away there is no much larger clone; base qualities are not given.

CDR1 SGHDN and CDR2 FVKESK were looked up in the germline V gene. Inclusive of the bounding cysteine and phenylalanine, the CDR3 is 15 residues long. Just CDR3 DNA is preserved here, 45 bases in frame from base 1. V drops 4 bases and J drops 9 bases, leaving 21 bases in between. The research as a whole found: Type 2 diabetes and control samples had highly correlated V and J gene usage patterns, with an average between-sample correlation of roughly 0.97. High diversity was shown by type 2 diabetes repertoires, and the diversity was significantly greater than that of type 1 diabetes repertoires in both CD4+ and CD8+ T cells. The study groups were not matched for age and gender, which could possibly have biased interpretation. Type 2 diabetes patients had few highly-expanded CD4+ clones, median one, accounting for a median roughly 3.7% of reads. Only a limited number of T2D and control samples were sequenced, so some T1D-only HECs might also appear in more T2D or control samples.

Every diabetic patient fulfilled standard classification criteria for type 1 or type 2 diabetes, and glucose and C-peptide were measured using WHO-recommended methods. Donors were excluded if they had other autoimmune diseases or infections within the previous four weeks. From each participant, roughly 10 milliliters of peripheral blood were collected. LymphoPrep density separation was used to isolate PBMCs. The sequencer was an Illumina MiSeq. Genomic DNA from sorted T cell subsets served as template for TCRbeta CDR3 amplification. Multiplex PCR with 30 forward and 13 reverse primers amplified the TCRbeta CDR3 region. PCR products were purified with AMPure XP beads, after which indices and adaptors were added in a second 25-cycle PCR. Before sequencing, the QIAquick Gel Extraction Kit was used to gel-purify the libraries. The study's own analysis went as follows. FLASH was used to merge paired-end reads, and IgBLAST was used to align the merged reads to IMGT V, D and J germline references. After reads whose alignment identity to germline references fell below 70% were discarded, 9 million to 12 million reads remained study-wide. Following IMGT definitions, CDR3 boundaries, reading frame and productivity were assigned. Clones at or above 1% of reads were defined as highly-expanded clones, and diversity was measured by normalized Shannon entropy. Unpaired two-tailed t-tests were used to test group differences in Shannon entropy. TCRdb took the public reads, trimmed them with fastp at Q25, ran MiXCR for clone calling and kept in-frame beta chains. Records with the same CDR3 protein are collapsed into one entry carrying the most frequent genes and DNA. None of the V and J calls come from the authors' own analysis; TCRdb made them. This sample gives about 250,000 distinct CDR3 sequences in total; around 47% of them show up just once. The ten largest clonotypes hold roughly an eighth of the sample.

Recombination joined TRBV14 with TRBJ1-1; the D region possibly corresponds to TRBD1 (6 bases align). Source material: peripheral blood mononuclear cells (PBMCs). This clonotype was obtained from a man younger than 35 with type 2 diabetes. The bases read TGTGCCAGCAGCCCGACGACAGGAGGGTGGACTAAAGCTTTCTTT. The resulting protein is CASSPTTGGWTKAFF.